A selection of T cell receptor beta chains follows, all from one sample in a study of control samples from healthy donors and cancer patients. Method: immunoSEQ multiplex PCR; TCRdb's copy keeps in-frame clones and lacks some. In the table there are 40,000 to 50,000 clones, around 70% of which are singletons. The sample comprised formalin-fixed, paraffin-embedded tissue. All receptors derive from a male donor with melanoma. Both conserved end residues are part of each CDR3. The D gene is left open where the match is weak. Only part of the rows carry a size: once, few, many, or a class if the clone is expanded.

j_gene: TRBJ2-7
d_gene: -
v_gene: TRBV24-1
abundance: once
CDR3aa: CATTPGAGSYEQYF
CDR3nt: TGTGCCACCACTCCCGGGGCTGGGTCCTACGAGCAGTACTTC

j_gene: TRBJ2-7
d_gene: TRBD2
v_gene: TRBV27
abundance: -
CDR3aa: CASSSGRLAGTNEQYF
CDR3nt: TGTGCCAGCAGTTCAGGCAGACTAGCGGGAACGAACGAGCAGTACTTC

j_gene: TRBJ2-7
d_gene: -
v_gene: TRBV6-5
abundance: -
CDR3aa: CASRGTSGGIEQYF
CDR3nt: TGTGCCAGCAGGGGGACGTCCGGCGGGATTGAGCAGTACTTC

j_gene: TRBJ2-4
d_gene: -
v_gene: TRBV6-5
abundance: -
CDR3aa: CASSPRGGNIQYF
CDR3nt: TGTGCCAGCAGTCCCAGGGGGGGGAACATTCAGTACTTC

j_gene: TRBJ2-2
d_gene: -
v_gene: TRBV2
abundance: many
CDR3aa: CATQQDTGELFF
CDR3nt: TGTGCCACCCAACAGGACACCGGGGAGCTGTTTTTT

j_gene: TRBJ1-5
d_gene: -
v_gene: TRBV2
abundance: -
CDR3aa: CATTAGYNQPQHF
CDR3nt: TGTGCCACCACAGCAGGGTACAATCAGCCCCAGCATTTT

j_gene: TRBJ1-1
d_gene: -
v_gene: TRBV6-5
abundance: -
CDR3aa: CANSEDVSTETFF
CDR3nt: TGTGCCAACAGCGAGGATGTGTCCACTGAAACTTTCTTT

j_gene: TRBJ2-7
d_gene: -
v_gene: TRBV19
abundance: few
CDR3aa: CASSMLGAYEQYF
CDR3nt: TGTGCCAGTAGTATGTTAGGGGCCTACGAGCAGTACTTC

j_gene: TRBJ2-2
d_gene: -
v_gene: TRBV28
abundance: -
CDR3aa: CASEAGELFF
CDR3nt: TGTGCCAGCGAGGCGGGGGAGCTGTTTTTT

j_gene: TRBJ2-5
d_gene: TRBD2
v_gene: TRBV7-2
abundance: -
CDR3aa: CASSSTSGARETQYF
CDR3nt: TGTGCCAGCAGCTCTACTAGCGGGGCCCGGGAGACCCAGTACTTC